This TCR beta chain emerged from a study of graft-versus-host responses after intestinal transplantation. The germline V gene encodes CDR1 MNHEY and CDR2 SMNVEV (reference sequence). V lost 2 bases and J lost 5; bases outside the gene matches: 8. There are 16 residues in the CDR3. Sequencing used immunoSEQ multiplex PCR; TCRdb keeps in-frame clones, though not all of them. This table has over 80,000 clones, roughly 82% appearing once. The source of this sequence is a human patient who received an intestinal transplant, so some T cells may come from the graft donor. J is TRBJ2-5 and V is TRBV27; 10 bases are shared with TRBD2. Sequenced material: PBMCs, taken 255 days after intestinal transplant. In nucleotides, the CDR3 is TGTGCCAGCAGTTTACTAGCGGGAGTAAAAATGGAGACCCAGTACTTC. Translation: CASSLLAGVKMETQYF.